These T cell receptor beta chains were read from a single sample in a study of control samples from healthy donors and cancer patients. Measured with immunoSEQ multiplex PCR; TCRdb has only the in-frame clones, and not every one. Of 150,000 to 200,000 clones in the sample, 91% were seen once. Sequenced sample: blood. The source is a middle-aged woman in good health. CDR3s include the opening cysteine and the closing phenylalanine or tryptophan. The D gene is left open where the match is weak. Clone size is stated in some rows and not others, as once, few, many or a class when expanded.

CDR3 protein: CASSPRLATEETQYF; CDR3 DNA: TGTGCCAGCAGCCCCCGACTAGCGACAGAAGAGACCCAGTACTTC; clone size: -; J gene: TRBJ2-5; V gene: TRBV3-1/TRBV3-2; D gene: TRBD2
CDR3 protein: CASSLSLGTGFSSYNEQFF; CDR3 DNA: TGTGCCAGCAGCTTATCCCTCGGGACAGGATTCAGCTCCTACAATGAGCAGTTCTTC; clone size: -; J gene: TRBJ2-1; V gene: TRBV7-8; D gene: TRBD1
CDR3 protein: CASSPLAGDGANVLTF; CDR3 DNA: TGTGCCAGCTCACCACTGGCGGGGGACGGGGCCAACGTCCTGACTTTC; clone size: -; J gene: TRBJ2-6; V gene: TRBV18; D gene: TRBD2
CDR3 protein: CASSFGGGGEQFF; CDR3 DNA: TGTGCCAGCAGCTTCGGAGGGGGTGGTGAGCAGTTCTTC; clone size: -; J gene: TRBJ2-1; V gene: TRBV7-7; D gene: -
CDR3 protein: CASSPPGGSSGNTIYF; CDR3 DNA: TGCGCCAGCAGCCCTCCTGGGGGAAGCTCTGGAAACACCATATATTTT; clone size: few; J gene: TRBJ1-3; V gene: TRBV4-1; D gene: -
CDR3 protein: CASSPPRGGLYEGYTF; CDR3 DNA: TGCGCCAGCAGCCCCCCTCGGGGGGGTTTGTATGAAGGCTACACCTTC; clone size: -; J gene: TRBJ1-2; V gene: TRBV4-1; D gene: -
CDR3 protein: CASSWGPSYEQYF; CDR3 DNA: TGTGCCAGTAGTTGGGGTCCGTCCTACGAGCAGTACTTC; clone size: -; J gene: TRBJ2-7; V gene: TRBV19; D gene: -
CDR3 protein: CASSLRGGPYNEQFF; CDR3 DNA: TGTGCCAGCAGCCTACGGGGGGGTCCCTACAATGAGCAGTTCTTC; clone size: -; J gene: TRBJ2-1; V gene: TRBV7-9; D gene: TRBD2
CDR3 protein: CASSGPRQGALGETQYF; CDR3 DNA: TGTGCCAGCAGCGGCCCTCGACAGGGGGCACTTGGAGAGACCCAGTACTTC; clone size: once; J gene: TRBJ2-5; V gene: TRBV7-9; D gene: TRBD1
CDR3 protein: CASSSTGLGSGYTF; CDR3 DNA: TGTGCCAGCAGCTCTACTGGCTTGGGGTCTGGCTACACCTTC; clone size: -; J gene: TRBJ1-2; V gene: TRBV13; D gene: -
CDR3 protein: CASSDRGRETQYF; CDR3 DNA: TGTGCCAGCAGTGACAGGGGGAGAGAGACCCAGTACTTC; clone size: -; J gene: TRBJ2-5; V gene: TRBV2; D gene: TRBD1
CDR3 protein: CASSLDRARYGYTF; CDR3 DNA: TGTGCCAGTAGTTTGGACAGGGCTCGCTATGGCTACACCTTC; clone size: -; J gene: TRBJ1-2; V gene: TRBV19; D gene: TRBD1
CDR3 protein: CASSRWTSGGLRDTQYF; CDR3 DNA: TGTGCCAGCAGCCGCTGGACTAGCGGGGGACTAAGGGATACGCAGTATTTT; clone size: -; J gene: TRBJ2-3; V gene: TRBV3-1/TRBV3-2; D gene: TRBD2
CDR3 protein: CSVEDLQEGGYTF; CDR3 DNA: TGCAGCGTTGAAGATCTTCAAGAGGGGGGCTACACCTTC; clone size: once; J gene: TRBJ1-2; V gene: TRBV29-1; D gene: -
CDR3 protein: CATSRVLPGRGAVYEQYF; CDR3 DNA: TGTGCCACCAGCAGAGTACTCCCGGGGCGGGGGGCTGTCTACGAGCAGTACTTC; clone size: -; J gene: TRBJ2-7; V gene: TRBV15; D gene: TRBD2
CDR3 protein: CASSLGQGNYGYTF; CDR3 DNA: TGCGCCAGCAGCTTGGGGCAGGGAAACTATGGCTACACCTTC; clone size: -; J gene: TRBJ1-2; V gene: TRBV5-1; D gene: -
CDR3 protein: CAIIKTGGPGYTF; CDR3 DNA: TGTGCCATCATCAAAACAGGGGGCCCTGGCTACACCTTC; clone size: -; J gene: TRBJ1-2; V gene: TRBV10-3; D gene: TRBD1
CDR3 protein: CASSIPGRTYEQYF; CDR3 DNA: TGTGCCAGTAGTATCCCTGGACGGACCTACGAGCAGTACTTC; clone size: -; J gene: TRBJ2-7; V gene: TRBV19; D gene: -
CDR3 protein: CATSRDYGSGGYTF; CDR3 DNA: TGTGCCACCAGCAGAGATTATGGGTCAGGAGGCTACACCTTC; clone size: once; J gene: TRBJ1-2; V gene: TRBV15; D gene: -
CDR3 protein: CASSGQGRNEKLFF; CDR3 DNA: TGTGCCAGCAGTGGACAAGGGCGGAATGAAAAACTGTTTTTT; clone size: once; J gene: TRBJ1-4; V gene: TRBV7-9; D gene: -
CDR3 protein: CASSLGGGARGGELFF; CDR3 DNA: TGTGCCAGCAGCCTAGGCGGGGGCGCGAGGGGCGGGGAGCTGTTTTTT; clone size: -; J gene: TRBJ2-2; V gene: TRBV5-4; D gene: -
CDR3 protein: CASSVGDSSYNEQFF; CDR3 DNA: TGTGCCAGCAGCGTAGGGGATAGCTCCTACAATGAGCAGTTCTTC; clone size: -; J gene: TRBJ2-1; V gene: TRBV9; D gene: -
CDR3 protein: CASSPEGNNYGYTF; CDR3 DNA: TGTGCCAGCAGCCCCGAAGGGAACAACTATGGCTACACCTTC; clone size: few; J gene: TRBJ1-2; V gene: TRBV5-6; D gene: -
CDR3 protein: CASRIRPWETQYF; CDR3 DNA: TGTGCCAGCAGAATTAGACCCTGGGAGACCCAGTACTTC; clone size: -; J gene: TRBJ2-5; V gene: TRBV12-3/TRBV12-4; D gene: -
CDR3 protein: CASSQVFGGSYNEQFF; CDR3 DNA: TGCGCCAGCAGCCAAGTTTTCGGGGGTTCCTACAATGAGCAGTTCTTC; clone size: -; J gene: TRBJ2-1; V gene: TRBV4-1; D gene: -
CDR3 protein: CASRAPDAGELFF; CDR3 DNA: TGTGCCAGCAGAGCCCCGGACGCCGGGGAGCTGTTTTTT; clone size: -; J gene: TRBJ2-2; V gene: TRBV9; D gene: -
CDR3 protein: CASSLLGADQPQHF; CDR3 DNA: TGTGCCAGCAGCTTATTAGGTGCGGATCAGCCCCAGCATTTT; clone size: -; J gene: TRBJ1-5; V gene: TRBV7-2; D gene: -
CDR3 protein: CASQDRQAPGPAYGYTF; CDR3 DNA: TGTGCCTCACAGGACCGACAGGCTCCGGGACCCGCCTATGGCTACACCTTC; clone size: few; J gene: TRBJ1-2; V gene: TRBV10-3; D gene: -
CDR3 protein: CASSPPGQSFYEQYF; CDR3 DNA: TGTGCCAGCTCACCCCCGGGCCAGTCGTTCTACGAGCAGTACTTC; clone size: once; J gene: TRBJ2-7; V gene: TRBV18; D gene: -
CDR3 protein: CASSEGWGYNSPLHF; CDR3 DNA: TGTGCCAGCAGTGAAGGCTGGGGCTATAATTCACCCCTCCACTTT; clone size: -; J gene: TRBJ1-6; V gene: TRBV6-1; D gene: -
CDR3 protein: CASSLGQSNSPLHF; CDR3 DNA: TGCGCCAGCAGCCTGGGACAGTCCAATTCACCCCTCCACTTT; clone size: -; J gene: TRBJ1-6; V gene: TRBV5-1; D gene: TRBD1
CDR3 protein: CASSVGEGGYGYTF; CDR3 DNA: TGTGCCAGCAGCGTAGGAGAAGGGGGCTATGGCTACACCTTC; clone size: -; J gene: TRBJ1-2; V gene: TRBV9; D gene: -
CDR3 protein: CATSGMGSSYEQYF; CDR3 DNA: TGTGCCACCAGTGGTATGGGCAGTTCCTACGAGCAGTACTTC; clone size: -; J gene: TRBJ2-7; V gene: TRBV15; D gene: -
CDR3 protein: CASSDRQGAGYTF; CDR3 DNA: TGTGCCAGCAGCGACAGACAGGGGGCTGGCTACACCTTC; clone size: once; J gene: TRBJ1-2; V gene: TRBV9; D gene: TRBD1
CDR3 protein: CAWGRSPGQLVSNQPQHF; CDR3 DNA: TGTGCCTGGGGCCGTTCCCCGGGACAGCTCGTGAGCAATCAGCCCCAGCATTTT; clone size: -; J gene: TRBJ1-5; V gene: TRBV30; D gene: TRBD1
CDR3 protein: CASSLVGGGNEQFF; CDR3 DNA: TGCGCCAGCAGCTTGGTTGGGGGCGGGAATGAGCAGTTCTTC; clone size: -; J gene: TRBJ2-1; V gene: TRBV5-1; D gene: -
CDR3 protein: CASSQDRASGNTIYF; CDR3 DNA: TGTGCCAGCAGCCAAGATAGGGCCTCTGGAAACACCATATATTTT; clone size: -; J gene: TRBJ1-3; V gene: TRBV3-1/TRBV3-2; D gene: -
CDR3 protein: CASSPRPGEQFF; CDR3 DNA: TGTGCCAGCAGCCCCCGACCCGGGGAGCAGTTCTTC; clone size: -; J gene: TRBJ2-1; V gene: TRBV9; D gene: -
CDR3 protein: CASSRAYEQYF; CDR3 DNA: TGTGCCAGCAGCAGGGCCTACGAGCAGTACTTC; clone size: -; J gene: TRBJ2-7; V gene: TRBV2; D gene: -
CDR3 protein: CAISEGGRSYEQYF; CDR3 DNA: TGTGCCATCAGTGAAGGAGGGAGGTCCTACGAGCAGTACTTC; clone size: once; J gene: TRBJ2-7; V gene: TRBV10-3; D gene: -